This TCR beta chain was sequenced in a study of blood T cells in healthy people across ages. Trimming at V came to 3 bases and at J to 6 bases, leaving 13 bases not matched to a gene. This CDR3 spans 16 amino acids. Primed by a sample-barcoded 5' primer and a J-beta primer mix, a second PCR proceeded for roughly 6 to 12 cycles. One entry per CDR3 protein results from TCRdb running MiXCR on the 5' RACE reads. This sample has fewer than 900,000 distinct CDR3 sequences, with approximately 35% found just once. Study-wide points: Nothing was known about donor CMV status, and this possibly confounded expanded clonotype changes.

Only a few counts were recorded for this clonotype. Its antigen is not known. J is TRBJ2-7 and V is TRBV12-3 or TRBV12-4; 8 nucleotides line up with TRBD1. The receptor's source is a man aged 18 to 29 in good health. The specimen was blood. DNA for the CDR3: TGTGCCAGCAGTTTCGGCCGGACAGGGTCCTTTGGCGAGCAGTACTTC. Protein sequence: CASSFGRTGSFGEQYF.